The text below deals with one T cell receptor (beta chain). No antigen is known for it. Base qualities are missing; no much larger clone stands one base away. The immunoSEQ Assay, a bias-controlled multiplex PCR, was used to amplify TCRbeta CDR3 regions from genomic DNA. From the authors' description of their analysis: Nucleated cell counts per sample were estimated from amplification of reference gene primers within the assay. Sequence reads were collapsed and filtered to measure the absolute abundance of every unique TCRbeta CDR3 rearrangement. For each sample, productive Simpson clonality was calculated as the square root of Simpson's diversity index over productive rearrangements. The source is immuneACCESS, and TCRdb retained only in-frame sequences with V and J called. Part of the clones is not carried over; for the studies checked, unresolved V genes explain less than half of this, and the remainder is unexplained. For V, J and clone size, that table is used; D and trimming come from the DNA. Counted in this sample were approximately 430,000 clones; roughly 88% of them appeared once. Clones ranked in the top ten supply approximately 1.4% of the sample.

The data originate from a study of blood T cell repertoires in COVID-19 (dated by TCRdb to about 2020). For the study in its entirety: Collaborator samples came from the United States, Italy and Spain and covered acute and convalescent phases of COVID-19. The samples were drawn from two sources: the first 160 participants of the ongoing ImmuneRACE study, and 1,200 or so subjects contributed by 6 global collaborators. The repertoires were made available in a free public database intended to serve as a resource for research on the immune response to SARS-CoV-2. Deeply sampled blood TCRbeta repertoires from subjects exposed to, actively infected with, or recovered from COVID-19 were included in the dataset. The prospective study material was composed of cDNA or gDNA derived from T cells, B-cell-depleted T cells, or PBMCs. Where available, HLA class I and class II types were taken from metadata supplied by the sample provider and were not determined by assay-based typing. The sample metadata nearly always contained a de-identified subject ID, COVID-19 status, age in years and sex. The study at large found these results: The quantity of clinical and demographic metadata differed by source and by participant and was supplied without curation.

Relative to germline, V is missing 3 bases and J is missing 3 bases, with 7 bases of the junction outside any gene match. CDR1 and CDR2 are read off the germline V gene as SGHRS and YFSETQ. Inclusive of the bounding cysteine and phenylalanine, the CDR3 is 15 residues long. The entry retains the CDR3 DNA only, 45 bases that are in frame from base 1. The collaborating institutions used their own protocols to collect whole blood in K2EDTA tubes. For TCRbeta analysis, collaborators shipped samples in one of three forms: frozen whole blood, isolated PBMCs, or DNA extracted from either of those sample types.

The origin of this receptor is a woman aged 30 to 39 with active or convalescent COVID-19. Input material: peripheral blood. Recombination connected TRBV5-1 to TRBJ2-5; TRBD2 matches 8 bases in the middle. In nucleotides, the sequence is TGCGCCAGCAGCTGGGACCTCGGGGGGGAAGAGACCCAGTACTTC. Its product reads: CASSWDLGGEETQYF.